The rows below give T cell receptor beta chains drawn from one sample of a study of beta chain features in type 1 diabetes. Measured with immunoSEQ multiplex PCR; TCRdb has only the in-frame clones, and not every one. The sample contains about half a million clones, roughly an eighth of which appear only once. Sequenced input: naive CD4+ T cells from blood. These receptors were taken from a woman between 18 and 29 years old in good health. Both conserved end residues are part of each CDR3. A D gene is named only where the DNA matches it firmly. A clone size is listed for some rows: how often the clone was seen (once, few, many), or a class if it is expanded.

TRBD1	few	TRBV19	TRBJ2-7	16	TGTGCCAGTAGTAACTATCAACAGGGGAGAAACTACGAGCAGTACTTC	CASSNYQQGRNYEQYF
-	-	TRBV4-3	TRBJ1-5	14	TGCGCCAGCCACTGGACAGTACCGAATCAGCCCCAGCATTTT	CASHWTVPNQPQHF
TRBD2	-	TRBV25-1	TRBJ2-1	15	TGTGCCAGTCTGGGTAGCGGGGGGTCGTACAATGAGCAGTTCTTC	CASLGSGGSYNEQFF
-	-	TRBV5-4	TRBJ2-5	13	TGTGCCAGCAGCTTCAGGGACCAAGAGACCCAGTACTTC	CASSFRDQETQYF
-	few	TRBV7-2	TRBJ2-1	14	TGTGCCAGCAGCTTAGCCGGGACCTACAATGAGCAGTTCTTC	CASSLAGTYNEQFF
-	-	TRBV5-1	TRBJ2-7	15	TGCGCCAGCAGCGGCCCCGCTAAGTGGTCCTACGAGCAGTACTTC	CASSGPAKWSYEQYF
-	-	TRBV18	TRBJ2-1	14	TGTGCCAGCTCACCTACGCACGGGGGCCATGAGCAGTTCTTC	CASSPTHGGHEQFF
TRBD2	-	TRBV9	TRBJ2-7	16	TGTGCCAGCAGCGTAGAGGGGACTAGCGGGACCTTCCAGCAGTACTTC	CASSVEGTSGTFQQYF
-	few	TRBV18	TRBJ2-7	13	TGTGCCAGCTCAAACGGACCAGGCTCCGAGCAGTACTTC	CASSNGPGSEQYF
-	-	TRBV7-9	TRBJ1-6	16	TGTGCCAGCAGCTTAGCGCCGGGACACTCTAATTCACCCCTCCACTTT	CASSLAPGHSNSPLHF
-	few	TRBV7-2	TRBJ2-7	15	TGTGCCAGCAGTCGCGCTGGTAGCGGTGCCTACGAGCAGTACTTC	CASSRAGSGAYEQYF
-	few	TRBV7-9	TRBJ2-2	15	TGTGCCAGCAGCCCACTAAAGGGAGACACCGGGGAGCTGTTTTTT	CASSPLKGDTGELFF
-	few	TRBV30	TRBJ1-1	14	TGTGCCGGACTCATCCGGGCGGAGAACACTGAAGCTTTCTTT	CAGLIRAENTEAFF
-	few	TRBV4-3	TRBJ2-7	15	TGCGCCAGCAGCCCATCTCTGACGATGGGATACGAGCAGTACTTC	CASSPSLTMGYEQYF
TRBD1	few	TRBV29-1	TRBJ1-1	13	TGCAGCGTTGGGACAGGGGCGAACACTGAAGCTTTCTTT	CSVGTGANTEAFF
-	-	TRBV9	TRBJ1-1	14	TGTGCCAGCAGCCCGCGGCGGGTGAACACTGAAGCTTTCTTT	CASSPRRVNTEAFF
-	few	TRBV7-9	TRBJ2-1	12	TGTGCCAGCAGCCCTGCCCAACAACAGGGGTTCTTC	CASSPAQQQGFF
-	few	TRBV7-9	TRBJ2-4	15	TGTGCCAGCAGCTTAGCGAACCTAGCCAAAAACATTCAGTACTTC	CASSLANLAKNIQYF
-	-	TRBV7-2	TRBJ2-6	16	TGTGCCAGCCAGGGAAGGATCCTATCTGGGGCCAACGTCCTGACTTTC	CASQGRILSGANVLTF
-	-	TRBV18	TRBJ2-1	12	TGTGCCAGCTCACCAGCTAGGAGTGAGCAGTTCTTC	CASSPARSEQFF
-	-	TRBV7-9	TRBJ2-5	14	TGTGCCAGCAGCTTAAGGCAGGCCCGAGAGACCCAGTACTTC	CASSLRQARETQYF
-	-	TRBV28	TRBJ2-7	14	TGTGCCAGCAGGTCTCTGGGGGCCTCCTACGAGCAGTACTTC	CASRSLGASYEQYF
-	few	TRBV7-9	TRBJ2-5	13	TGTGCCAGCAGCTTGGACACCCAAGAGACCCAGTACTTC	CASSLDTQETQYF
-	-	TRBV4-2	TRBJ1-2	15	TGTGCCAGCAGCCAAGAATACACAGTGGGCTATGGCTACACCTTC	CASSQEYTVGYGYTF
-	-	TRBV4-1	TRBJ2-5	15	TGCGCCAGCAGCCACCCCGTCTTGGGACAAGAGACCCAGTACTTC	CASSHPVLGQETQYF
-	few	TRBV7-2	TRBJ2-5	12	TGTGCCAGCATCGTAAACCAAGAGACCCAGTACTTC	CASIVNQETQYF
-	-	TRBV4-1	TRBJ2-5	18	TGCGCCAGCAGCCAAGTCGAGGACGAGGTCAGAGCCCAAGAGACCCAGTACTTC	CASSQVEDEVRAQETQYF
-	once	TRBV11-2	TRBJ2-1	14	TGTGCCAGCAGCTTAGAGGGAAGGGTGGATGAGCAGTTCTTC	CASSLEGRVDEQFF
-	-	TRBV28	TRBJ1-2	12	TGTGCCAGCAGCGCCGGTGTATATGGCTACACCTTC	CASSAGVYGYTF
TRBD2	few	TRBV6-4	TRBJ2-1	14	TGTGCCTCTCAGAGGTCGGGAGGTAGAGATGAGCAGTTCTTC	CASQRSGGRDEQFF
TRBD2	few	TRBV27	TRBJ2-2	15	TGTGCCAGCAGCGCCCTAGCGGTTAACACCGGGGAGCTGTTTTTT	CASSALAVNTGELFF
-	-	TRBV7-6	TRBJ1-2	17	TGTGCCAGCAGCTTAGTATCTCTGGACAGCTTTAACTATGGCTACACCTTC	CASSLVSLDSFNYGYTF
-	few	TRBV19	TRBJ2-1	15	TGTGCCAGTAGGCCCCAGGGACTGGGACACAATGAGCAGTTCTTC	CASRPQGLGHNEQFF
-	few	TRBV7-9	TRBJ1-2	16	TGTGCCAGCAGCATTGGTGCTAAACGCGAAAACTATGGCTACACCTTC	CASSIGAKRENYGYTF
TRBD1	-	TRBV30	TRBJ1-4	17	TGTGCCTGGAGCTCCTCGTATCGGACAGGGCTTAATGAAAAACTGTTTTTT	CAWSSSYRTGLNEKLFF
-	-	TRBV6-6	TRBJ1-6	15	TGTGCCAGCAGTTACTCCGGAGGTGGTAATTCACCCCTCCACTTT	CASSYSGGGNSPLHF
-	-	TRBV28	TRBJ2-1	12	TGTGCCAGCGGCCTAGAGGACAATGAGCAGTTCTTC	CASGLEDNEQFF
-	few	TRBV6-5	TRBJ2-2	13	TGTGCCAGCAGCCGTAACAGGGCCGGGGAGCTGTTTTTT	CASSRNRAGELFF
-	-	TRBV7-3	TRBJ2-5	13	TGTGCCAGCAGCCAGACTAGACAAGAGACCCAGTACTTC	CASSQTRQETQYF
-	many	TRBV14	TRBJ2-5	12	TGTGCCAGCAGCCAAGCGGGGGAGACCCAGTACTTC	CASSQAGETQYF
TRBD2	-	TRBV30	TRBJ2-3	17	TGTGCCTGGAGTGTACGCCGGACTAGCGGGAGTAAAGATACGCAGTATTTT	CAWSVRRTSGSKDTQYF
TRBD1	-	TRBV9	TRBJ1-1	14	TGTGCCAGCAGCGTAAAGACAGGGACCACTGAAGCTTTCTTT	CASSVKTGTTEAFF
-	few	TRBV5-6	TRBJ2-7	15	TGTGCCAGCAGCGCCACAGGCCCGACCCTCTACGAGCAGTACTTC	CASSATGPTLYEQYF
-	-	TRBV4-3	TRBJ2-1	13	TGCGCCAGCAGCCTCGGACTCTACAATGAGCAGTTCTTC	CASSLGLYNEQFF
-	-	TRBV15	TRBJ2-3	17	TGTGCCACCAGCAGAGTCGCGGGCGCGGATAGCACAGATACGCAGTATTTT	CATSRVAGADSTDTQYF
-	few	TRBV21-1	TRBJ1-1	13	TGTGCCAGCACCCTAGGACAGGGGGCGCGTGCTTTCTTT	CASTLGQGARAFF
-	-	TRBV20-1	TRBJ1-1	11	TGCAGTGCTAGTCAGTCATCTGAAGCTTTCTTT	CSASQSSEAFF